The rows below give T cell receptor beta chains drawn from one sample of a study of PD-L1 blockade in urothelial cancer. Using immunoSEQ multiplex PCR, the repertoire was profiled, and TCRdb retains in-frame clones only, with some absent. The top ten hold 4% to 5% of the sample, which has roughly 62,000 clones, around 80% seen once. The specimen comprised PBMCs, sampled around atezolizumab (anti-PD-L1) treatment. These receptors all come from a man between 65 and 79 years old with urothelial cancer. The CDR3 runs from the conserved cysteine through the conserved F or W. Each record gives: D gene, V gene, J gene, clone size, CDR3 DNA, CDR3 protein. D genes are given only for firm matches. Part of the rows lack a size; the others show once, few, many or a class for expanded clones.

TRBD2,TRBV7-2,TRBJ2-5,-,TGTGCCAGCAGCCCGGTAGCGGGCTACCAAGAGACCCAGTACTTC,CASSPVAGYQETQYF
-,TRBV11-3,TRBJ1-1,-,TGTGCCAGCAGCTTATACGTAGACACTGAAGCTTTCTTT,CASSLYVDTEAFF
-,TRBV6-6,TRBJ1-4,few,TGTGCCAGCAGTTACGGGCAATTGAATGAAAAACTGTTTTTT,CASSYGQLNEKLFF
TRBD1,TRBV7-2,TRBJ1-2,few,TGTGCCAGCAGCTTACCGGGCAGGGGGTACTATGGCTACACCTTC,CASSLPGRGYYGYTF
-,TRBV28,TRBJ1-1,few,TGTGCCAGCAGTTTCCGGAACACTGAAGCTTTCTTT,CASSFRNTEAFF
-,TRBV28,TRBJ1-2,-,TGTGCCAGCAGTTCGAGAGGACGGGGATTCTATGGCTACACCTTC,CASSSRGRGFYGYTF
-,TRBV27,TRBJ2-7,-,TGTGCCAGCAGTCTCCGACAGAGCTCCTACGAGCAGTACTTC,CASSLRQSSYEQYF
TRBD2,TRBV7-9,TRBJ2-7,-,TGTGCCAGCAGCTCAGGAACGGGACTAGCGGCCTACGAGCAGTACTTC,CASSSGTGLAAYEQYF
TRBD1,TRBV19,TRBJ1-5,-,TGTGCCAGTAGTAAATTGACAGGGGACAATCAGCCCCAGCATTTT,CASSKLTGDNQPQHF
-,TRBV18,TRBJ1-2,-,TGTGCCAGCTCACCACCGAGTAAGAACTATGGCTACACCTTC,CASSPPSKNYGYTF
TRBD1,TRBV29-1,TRBJ2-7,-,TGCAGCGTTGTCGGACAGGGGGCGTCCGACGAGCAGTACTTC,CSVVGQGASDEQYF
-,TRBV6-5,TRBJ2-2,-,TGTGCCAGCAGTTACCGGTCCGGGGAGCTGTTTTTT,CASSYRSGELFF
TRBD2,TRBV4-1,TRBJ2-7,-,TGCGCCAGCAGCCAAGAAGGAGGACTAGCGGGGTACTACGAGCAGTACTTC,CASSQEGGLAGYYEQYF
TRBD2,TRBV27,TRBJ2-1,-,TGTGCCAGCAGTGCCCGGCCCGGGACTAGCGGTAACAATGAGCAGTTCTTC,CASSARPGTSGNNEQFF
TRBD2,TRBV4-1,TRBJ2-3,-,TGCGCCAGCAGCCGACTAGCAGCAGATACGCAGTATTTT,CASSRLAADTQYF
TRBD1,TRBV2,TRBJ1-5,-,TGTGCCAGCAAGTCGCAGGGGGCGAGCAATCAGCCCCAGCATTTT,CASKSQGASNQPQHF
-,TRBV5-1,TRBJ1-2,-,TGCGCCAGCAGCTTGGGTGCACAAAACTATGGCTACACCTTC,CASSLGAQNYGYTF
-,TRBV6-7,TRBJ2-3,few,TGTGCCAGCAGTTACCCAAGAGATTACCACGCAGATACGCAGTATTTT,CASSYPRDYHADTQYF
-,TRBV7-9,TRBJ2-1,-,TGTGCCAGCAGTCCGCGGGCCCGCTCCTACAATGAGCAGTTCTTC,CASSPRARSYNEQFF
-,TRBV11-2,TRBJ2-1,once,TGTGCCAGCAGCTTAGATCTTGGGGGGGCTTGGGATGAGCAGTTCTTC,CASSLDLGGAWDEQFF
-,TRBV9,TRBJ2-1,-,TGTGCCAGCAGCGTAGGCCAAGCGGAGTACAATGAGCAGTTCTTC,CASSVGQAEYNEQFF
TRBD2,TRBV19,TRBJ2-5,-,TGTGCCAGTAGTGCCTCGGGGGGAAAGTACTTC,CASSASGGKYF
TRBD2,TRBV5-1,TRBJ2-3,-,TGCGCCAGCAGCATCCTCCCTAGCGGGTTTAGCACAGATACGCAGTATTTT,CASSILPSGFSTDTQYF
-,TRBV29-1,TRBJ1-3,-,TGCAGCGTTCTCTTCCCTGGCGGAAACACCATATATTTT,CSVLFPGGNTIYF
TRBD2,TRBV5-1,TRBJ2-2,-,TGCGCCAGCAGCTCGGGACTAGCGGGAATAACGAACACCGGGGAGCTGTTTTTT,CASSSGLAGITNTGELFF
TRBD1,TRBV28,TRBJ1-2,-,TGTGCCAGCAGGCAGACAGGGGGGGCCTATGGCTACACCTTC,CASRQTGGAYGYTF
-,TRBV4-1,TRBJ2-5,few,TGCGCCAGCAGCCAACCCAGGAGGGGCCAAGAGACCCAGTACTTC,CASSQPRRGQETQYF
TRBD1,TRBV2,TRBJ2-5,-,TGTGCCAGCAGTGGCAGACCCCCACCCCCGGGACAGGGGAAGTACTTC,CASSGRPPPPGQGKYF
TRBD2,TRBV6-4,TRBJ2-2,-,TGTGCCAGCAGTGACTCGCTAATAGCGGGAGAGAACACCGGGGAGCTGTTTTTT,CASSDSLIAGENTGELFF
TRBD1,TRBV6-6,TRBJ1-5,-,TGTGCCAGCAGCCCAGGACAGGTCGGATTGCAGCCCCAGCATTTT,CASSPGQVGLQPQHF
-,TRBV19,TRBJ2-2,few,TGTGCCAGTAGTGCGACAGTAGCCGGGGAGCTGTTTTTT,CASSATVAGELFF
-,TRBV2,TRBJ1-2,-,TGTGCCAGCAGTGAGGGGGGCTATGGCTACACCTTC,CASSEGGYGYTF
-,TRBV30,TRBJ2-1,few,TGTGCCTGGAGTTTTGTGGGAGTAGGCGAGCAGTTCTTC,CAWSFVGVGEQFF
TRBD1,TRBV5-6,TRBJ1-4,-,TGTGCCAGCAGCCTATCTCAGGGGGCGCGTGAAAAACTGTTTTTT,CASSLSQGAREKLFF
-,TRBV19,TRBJ2-1,once,TGTGCCAGTAGTAGACAGGAGAACAATGAGCAGTTCTTC,CASSRQENNEQFF
-,TRBV7-3,TRBJ2-6,-,TGTGCCAGCAGCTTACATGAAACAGGTCCCTACTCTGGGGCCAACGTCCTGACTTTC,CASSLHETGPYSGANVLTF
TRBD1,TRBV7-9,TRBJ1-3,-,TGTGCCAGCAGCTCCCGACAGGGCCACTCTGGAAACACCATATATTTT,CASSSRQGHSGNTIYF
TRBD2,TRBV18,TRBJ2-1,-,TGTGCCAGCTCACCCCCGACTAGCGGGAGTTACGACAATGAGCAGTTCTTC,CASSPPTSGSYDNEQFF
-,TRBV6-1,TRBJ1-2,many,TGTGCCAGCAGTGAAGCGTGGCAGGCCGCTGGCTATGGCTACACCTTC,CASSEAWQAAGYGYTF
-,TRBV6-6,TRBJ1-1,-,TGTGCCAGCAGGGAGGGGACCATGAACACTGAAGCTTTCTTT,CASREGTMNTEAFF
TRBD2,TRBV7-6,TRBJ2-1,-,TGTGCCAGCAGCTTACTAGCGGGAGCCGCCTACAATGAGCAGTTCTTC,CASSLLAGAAYNEQFF
TRBD1,TRBV5-1,TRBJ1-4,-,TGCGCCAGCAGCCCTCGACAGGGGAATGAAAAACTGTTTTTT,CASSPRQGNEKLFF
-,TRBV10-3,TRBJ2-7,once,TGTGCCATCAGTGTCGCGGGAACCTACGAGCAGTACTTC,CAISVAGTYEQYF
TRBD2,TRBV10-1,TRBJ2-3,-,TGCGCCAGCAGATCTACAAGCGGGAGGGACACAGATACGCAGTATTTT,CASRSTSGRDTDTQYF
-,TRBV4-1,TRBJ1-4,-,TGCGCCAGCAGCCCTTATTTTAGCTGGGAGGAAAAACTGTTTTTT,CASSPYFSWEEKLFF
-,TRBV6-6,TRBJ2-7,-,TGTGCCAGCAGTTACGGGCTCCGCTACGAGCAGTACTTC,CASSYGLRYEQYF
TRBD2,TRBV5-4,TRBJ2-1,-,TGTGCCAGCAGCCCTACCCCGGGACGGGGGGTCAATGAGCAGTTCTTC,CASSPTPGRGVNEQFF
-,TRBV4-1,TRBJ2-1,-,TGCGCCAGCAGCCCCGATTCTCGGAATGAGCAGTTCTTC,CASSPDSRNEQFF
-,TRBV7-9,TRBJ2-7,-,TGTGCCAGCAGCTTTCAAAGGGAGACCGAGCAGTACTTC,CASSFQRETEQYF
TRBD2,TRBV30,TRBJ2-1,-,TGTGCCTGGAGTGTAGGCCTAGCGGGGGGCAATGAGCAGTTCTTC,CAWSVGLAGGNEQFF
TRBD2,TRBV7-2,TRBJ2-3,-,TGTGCCAGCAGCTCCCGGGGGGCGGGAGGGCCCACAGATACGCAGTATTTT,CASSSRGAGGPTDTQYF
-,TRBV7-2,TRBJ1-5,few,TGTGCCAGCAGCTTAATTTCAGGGGGCAATCAGCCCCAGCATTTT,CASSLISGGNQPQHF
TRBD2,TRBV5-1,TRBJ2-1,few,TGCGCCAGCAGCTCTATAGCGGGGGCCAATGAGCAGTTCTTC,CASSSIAGANEQFF